This T cell receptor beta chain originates from a study of blood T cell repertoires in COVID-19. Cohorts were based on clinical histories the participants reported. This table comes from immunoSEQ multiplex PCR, and its TCRdb copy is limited to in-frame clones, with some not included. Here the sample spans about 380,000 clones, about 90% being singletons. The V and J ends lost 5 bases and 2 bases, in that order; junction bases with no gene match: 3. This CDR3 is built from 16 residues. The germline gives CDR1 ENHRY, CDR2 SYGVKD. Sequences were obtained from PBMCs or T cells enriched from blood (not recorded which). The clonotype comes from a man aged 25 to 40 who had recovered from COVID-19. The chain recombines TRBV10-3 with TRBJ2-5; TRBD2 agrees at 15 bases. Written as DNA, the CDR3 is TGTGCCATCAGTAAAGGACTAGCGGGGGGGCAAGAGACCCAGTACTTC. Protein product: CAISKGLAGGQETQYF.